Listed below are T cell receptor beta chains from one sample, sequenced in a study of T cells in Graves' hyperthyroidism and ophthalmopathy. TCRdb ran MiXCR on the multiplex PCR reads and lists one entry per CDR3 protein. Here the sample spans about 350,000 distinct CDR3 sequences, roughly 13% being singletons. Sequencing input: blood. Receptors were obtained from a woman in her twenties or thirties with Graves' hyperthyroidism. The CDR3 runs from the conserved cysteine through the conserved F or W. D genes are given only for firm matches. Size tells how often a clone was seen (once, few, many) or the class of an expanded clone, and some rows leave it out.

V: TRBV6-5
D: -
size: few
J: TRBJ1-1
CDR3: CASSYTQGTWNTEAFF
DNA: TGTGCCAGCAGTTACACCCAGGGTACATGGAACACTGAAGCTTTCTTT

V: TRBV5-1
D: TRBD2
size: -
J: TRBJ2-3
CDR3: CASSYTSAGGTDTQYF
DNA: TGCGCCAGCAGCTATACTTCGGCGGGAGGTACAGATACGCAGTATTTT

V: TRBV5-1
D: -
size: -
J: TRBJ2-2
CDR3: CAGSAGQTTGELFF
DNA: TGCGCCGGCAGCGCGGGACAGACCACCGGGGAGCTGTTTTTT

V: TRBV6-5
D: -
size: -
J: TRBJ2-5
CDR3: CASSYGLRETQYF
DNA: TGTGCCAGCAGTTACGGGTTGAGGGAGACCCAGTACTTC

V: TRBV28
D: TRBD1
size: -
J: TRBJ2-7
CDR3: CASRTGTAYYEQYF
DNA: TGTGCCAGCAGGACCGGGACAGCCTACTACGAGCAGTACTTC

V: TRBV27
D: -
size: few
J: TRBJ1-1
CDR3: CASSSIPGPEAFF
DNA: TGTGCCAGCAGTTCAATTCCCGGTCCTGAAGCTTTCTTT

V: TRBV11-2
D: -
size: many
J: TRBJ2-7
CDR3: CASSPQVEEQYF
DNA: TGTGCCAGCAGCCCTCAAGTTGAGGAGCAGTACTTC

V: TRBV11-2
D: TRBD1
size: -
J: TRBJ2-1
CDR3: CASSDGTGGRNEQFF
DNA: TGTGCCAGCAGTGACGGGACAGGGGGACGTAATGAGCAGTTCTTC

V: TRBV28
D: -
size: many
J: TRBJ2-2
CDR3: CASSFGGQGTGELFF
DNA: TGTGCCAGCAGTTTCGGAGGGCAGGGAACCGGGGAGCTGTTTTTT

V: TRBV12-3/TRBV12-4
D: -
size: few
J: TRBJ2-5
CDR3: CASSQRQSQETQYF
DNA: TGTGCCAGCTCCCAACGACAGTCACAAGAGACCCAGTACTTC

V: TRBV2
D: -
size: many
J: TRBJ1-1
CDR3: CASRPGDLEAFF
DNA: TGTGCCAGCAGACCGGGGGACCTTGAAGCTTTCTTT

V: TRBV6-1
D: -
size: -
J: TRBJ2-1
CDR3: CASSEAGRRGSDEQFF
DNA: TGTGCCAGCAGTGAGGCCGGACGTCGGGGCTCCGATGAGCAGTTCTTC

V: TRBV7-2
D: TRBD1
size: many
J: TRBJ2-7
CDR3: CASRPRTGEFFYEQYF
DNA: TGTGCCAGCAGACCGCGGACAGGGGAATTCTTTTACGAGCAGTACTTC

V: TRBV7-2
D: -
size: many
J: TRBJ1-6
CDR3: CASSLRRNSPLHF
DNA: TGTGCCAGCAGCTTACGGAGGAATTCACCCCTCCACTTT

V: TRBV29-1
D: -
size: -
J: TRBJ2-2
CDR3: CSVGSLGSTGELFF
DNA: TGCAGCGTTGGCTCCCTCGGGAGTACCGGGGAGCTGTTTTTT

V: TRBV25-1
D: TRBD2
size: once
J: TRBJ2-7
CDR3: CASSPRLAGIYEQYF
DNA: TGTGCCAGCAGTCCGCGACTAGCGGGAATCTACGAGCAGTACTTC

V: TRBV2
D: TRBD1
size: many
J: TRBJ1-1
CDR3: CASSALPGGAGTEAFF
DNA: TGTGCCAGCAGTGCGCTTCCAGGGGGCGCTGGCACTGAAGCTTTCTTT

V: TRBV4-2
D: -
size: -
J: TRBJ2-4
CDR3: CASSQDPGTQNIQYF
DNA: TGTGCCAGCAGCCAAGATCCCGGGACACAAAACATTCAGTACTTC

V: TRBV2
D: TRBD2
size: many
J: TRBJ2-2
CDR3: CASSVAGALGGAGELFF
DNA: TGTGCCAGCAGTGTTGCGGGAGCTTTGGGTGGGGCCGGGGAGCTGTTTTTT

V: TRBV20-1
D: TRBD2
size: -
J: TRBJ2-7
CDR3: CSARDPGGKGRHEQYF
DNA: TGCAGTGCTAGAGATCCGGGGGGGAAGGGTCGCCACGAGCAGTACTTC

V: TRBV15
D: -
size: many
J: TRBJ2-1
CDR3: CATSRDLAVNNEQFF
DNA: TGTGCCACCAGCAGAGATCTAGCCGTAAACAATGAGCAGTTCTTC

V: TRBV29-1
D: -
size: few
J: TRBJ2-3
CDR3: CSVAADTDTQYF
DNA: TGCAGCGTTGCAGCGGACACAGATACGCAGTATTTT

V: TRBV5-1
D: TRBD1
size: few
J: TRBJ2-5
CDR3: CASSFTGDEETQYF
DNA: TGCGCCAGCAGCTTTACAGGGGATGAAGAGACCCAGTACTTC

V: TRBV2
D: -
size: many
J: TRBJ2-2
CDR3: CASLKNTGELFF
DNA: TGTGCCAGCTTGAAGAACACCGGGGAGCTGTTTTTT

V: TRBV27
D: TRBD2
size: many
J: TRBJ2-3
CDR3: CASRPGLSTDTQYF
DNA: TGTGCCAGCAGACCGGGACTAAGCACAGATACGCAGTATTTT

V: TRBV6-1
D: -
size: -
J: TRBJ2-7
CDR3: CASSPLPFGDSYEQYF
DNA: TGTGCCAGCTCTCCTTTGCCTTTCGGGGACTCCTACGAGCAGTACTTC

V: TRBV28
D: TRBD1
size: few
J: TRBJ2-7
CDR3: CASSLRLGTAVVEQYF
DNA: TGTGCCAGCAGTTTACGTTTAGGGACAGCGGTTGTCGAGCAGTACTTC

V: TRBV20-1
D: -
size: many
J: TRBJ2-7
CDR3: CSARRTSLDEQYF
DNA: TGCAGTGCCCGACGAACCTCCCTAGACGAGCAGTACTTC

V: TRBV20-1
D: -
size: few
J: TRBJ1-1
CDR3: CSARDVGTEAFF
DNA: TGCAGTGCTAGAGATGTGGGGACTGAAGCTTTCTTT

V: TRBV6-2/TRBV6-3
D: TRBD1
size: once
J: TRBJ1-1
CDR3: CASSRPTGLNTEAFF
DNA: TGTGCCAGCAGCCGGCCGACAGGGTTGAACACTGAAGCTTTCTTT

V: TRBV27
D: TRBD1
size: -
J: TRBJ2-7
CDR3: CASSLFRPGTGTEQYF
DNA: TGTGCCAGCAGTTTATTCCGTCCCGGGACAGGGACCGAGCAGTACTTC

V: TRBV6-2/TRBV6-3
D: -
size: -
J: TRBJ2-5
CDR3: CASTNPRGVEQETQYF
DNA: TGTGCCAGCACCAACCCCAGGGGTGTTGAACAAGAGACCCAGTACTTC

V: TRBV7-2
D: TRBD1
size: few
J: TRBJ2-5
CDR3: CASSLGGQGIGTQYF
DNA: TGTGCCAGCAGCTTGGGGGGACAGGGGATTGGGACCCAGTACTTC

V: TRBV6-2/TRBV6-3
D: -
size: many
J: TRBJ1-1
CDR3: CASSYAGGTEAFF
DNA: TGTGCCAGCAGTTATGCGGGGGGCACTGAAGCTTTCTTT

V: TRBV5-5
D: -
size: many
J: TRBJ2-1
CDR3: CASSSLVLLSNEQFF
DNA: TGTGCCAGCAGCTCGCTAGTCCTCCTGAGCAATGAGCAGTTCTTC

V: TRBV28
D: -
size: many
J: TRBJ2-2
CDR3: CASSFPPGAGNGELFF
DNA: TGTGCCAGCAGTTTCCCTCCGGGGGCCGGGAACGGGGAGCTGTTTTTT

V: TRBV7-2
D: -
size: many
J: TRBJ2-5
CDR3: CASAFSGETQYF
DNA: TGTGCCAGCGCCTTTTCCGGGGAGACCCAGTACTTC

V: TRBV19
D: -
size: -
J: TRBJ1-4
CDR3: CASSMVHTTNEKLFF
DNA: TGTGCCAGTAGTATGGTACACACAACTAATGAAAAACTGTTTTTT

V: TRBV27
D: TRBD1
size: many
J: TRBJ1-2
CDR3: CASSFSAGGNGYTF
DNA: TGTGCCAGCAGTTTTTCGGCAGGGGGGAATGGCTACACCTTC

V: TRBV7-8
D: TRBD2
size: many
J: TRBJ2-7
CDR3: CASSSRGGAGGLTQYF
DNA: TGTGCCAGCAGCTCACGGGGGGGGGCGGGGGGCTTAACGCAGTACTTC

V: TRBV29-1
D: -
size: -
J: TRBJ2-1
CDR3: CSVAPWDWGNEQFF
DNA: TGCAGCGTTGCGCCTTGGGACTGGGGGAATGAGCAGTTCTTC

V: TRBV9
D: TRBD1
size: few
J: TRBJ1-1
CDR3: CASSVGAGGSGTEAFF
DNA: TGTGCCAGCAGCGTAGGGGCAGGGGGCTCGGGGACTGAAGCTTTCTTT

V: TRBV20-1
D: -
size: -
J: TRBJ2-1
CDR3: CSARRPDLTGNEQFF
DNA: TGCAGTGCTAGACGACCAGACCTAACGGGCAATGAGCAGTTCTTC

V: TRBV15
D: TRBD2
size: -
J: TRBJ2-1
CDR3: CANYPGLAGENQFF
DNA: TGTGCCAACTATCCGGGACTAGCGGGAGAGAACCAGTTCTTC